The entry below gives a single T cell receptor beta chain sequence along with its context. These data come from a study of blood T cell repertoires in COVID-19. Data came from immunoSEQ multiplex PCR; TCRdb stores just in-frame clones and leaves some out. The sample shows about 200,000 clones, 81% of them seen only once. CDR3 length: 14 amino acids. The germline CDR1 and CDR2 sequences are MDHEN and SYDVKM. V shed 6 bases and J shed 0 bases, with 12 bases lying between them. Sample: PBMCs or T cells enriched from blood (not recorded which). This receptor was identified in a woman in her fifties or sixties with acute COVID-19. V usage is TRBV28 and J usage is TRBJ2-7, with D hard to call. CDR3 sequence: CASRKAGSSYEQYF. CDR3 nucleotide sequence: TGTGCCAGCAGAAAAGCAGGTAGCTCCTACGAGCAGTACTTC.